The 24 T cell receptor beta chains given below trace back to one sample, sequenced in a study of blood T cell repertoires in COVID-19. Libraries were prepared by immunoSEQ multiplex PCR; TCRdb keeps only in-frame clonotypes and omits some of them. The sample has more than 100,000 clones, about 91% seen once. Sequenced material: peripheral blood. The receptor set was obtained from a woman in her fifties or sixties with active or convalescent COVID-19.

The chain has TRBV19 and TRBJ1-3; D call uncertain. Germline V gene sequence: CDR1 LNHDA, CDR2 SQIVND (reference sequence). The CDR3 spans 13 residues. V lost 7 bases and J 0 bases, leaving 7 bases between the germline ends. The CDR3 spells CASNGLSGNTIYF. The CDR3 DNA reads TGTGCCAGTAACGGTCTCTCTGGAAACACCATATATTTT.

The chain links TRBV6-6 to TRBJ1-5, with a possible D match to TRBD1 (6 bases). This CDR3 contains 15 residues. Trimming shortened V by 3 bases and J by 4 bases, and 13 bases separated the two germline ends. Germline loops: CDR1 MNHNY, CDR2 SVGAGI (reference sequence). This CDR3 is CASSYWDISNQPQHF. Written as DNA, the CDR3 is TGTGCCAGCAGTTATTGGGACATTAGTAATCAGCCCCAGCATTTT.

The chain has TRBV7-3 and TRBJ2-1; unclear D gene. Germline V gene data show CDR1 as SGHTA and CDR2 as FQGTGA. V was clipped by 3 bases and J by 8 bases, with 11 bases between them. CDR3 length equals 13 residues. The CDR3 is CASSLSSFDEQFF. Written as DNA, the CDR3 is TGTGCCAGCAGCTTGTCAAGCTTCGATGAGCAGTTCTTC.

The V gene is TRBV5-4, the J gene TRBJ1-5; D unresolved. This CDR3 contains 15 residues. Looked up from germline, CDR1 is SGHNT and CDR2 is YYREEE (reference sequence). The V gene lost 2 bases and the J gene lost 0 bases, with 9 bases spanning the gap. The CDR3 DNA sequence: TGTGCCAGCAGCTTCGGTCCCGATAGCAATCAGCCCCAGCATTTT. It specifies CASSFGPDSNQPQHF.

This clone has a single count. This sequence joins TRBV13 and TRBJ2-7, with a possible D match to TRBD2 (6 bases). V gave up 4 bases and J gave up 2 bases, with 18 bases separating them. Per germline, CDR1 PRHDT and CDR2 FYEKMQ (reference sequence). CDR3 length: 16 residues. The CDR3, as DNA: TGTGCCAGCAGCTCGAGAAACCGGGACTCCGCCTACGAGCAGTACTTC. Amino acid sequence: CASSSRNRDSAYEQYF.

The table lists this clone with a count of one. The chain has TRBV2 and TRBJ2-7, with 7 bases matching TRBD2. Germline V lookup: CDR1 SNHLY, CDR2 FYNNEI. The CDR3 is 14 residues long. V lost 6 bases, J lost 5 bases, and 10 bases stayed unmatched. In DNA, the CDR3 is TGTGCCAGCAGCCCGGGACTATTTACGGACGAGCAGTACTTC. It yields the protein CASSPGLFTDEQYF. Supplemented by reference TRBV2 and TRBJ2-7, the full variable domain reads EPEVTQTPSHQVTQMGQEVILRCVPISNHLYFYWYRQILGQKVEFLVSFYNNEISEKSEIFDDQFSVERPDGSNFTLKIRSTKLEDSAMYFCASSPGLFTDEQYFGPGTRLTVT.

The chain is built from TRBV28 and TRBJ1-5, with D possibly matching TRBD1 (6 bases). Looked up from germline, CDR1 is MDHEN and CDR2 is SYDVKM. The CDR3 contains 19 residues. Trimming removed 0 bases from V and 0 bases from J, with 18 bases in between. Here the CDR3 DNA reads TGTGCCAGCAGTTTATGGGCGCCAGGGGATTATTATAGCAATCAGCCCCAGCATTTT. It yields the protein CASSLWAPGDYYSNQPQHF.

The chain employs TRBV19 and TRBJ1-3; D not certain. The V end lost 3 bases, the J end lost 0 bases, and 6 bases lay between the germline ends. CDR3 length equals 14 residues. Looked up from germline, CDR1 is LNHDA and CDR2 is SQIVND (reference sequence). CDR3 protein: CASSMQYSGNTIYF. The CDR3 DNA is TGTGCCAGTAGTATGCAGTACTCTGGAAACACCATATATTTT.

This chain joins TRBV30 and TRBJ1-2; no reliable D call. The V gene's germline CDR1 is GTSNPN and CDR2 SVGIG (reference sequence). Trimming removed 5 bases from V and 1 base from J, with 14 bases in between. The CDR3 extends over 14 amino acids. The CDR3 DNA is TGTGCCTGGCGTTCGCGGGGTAGTAACTATGGCTACACCTTC. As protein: CAWRSRGSNYGYTF.

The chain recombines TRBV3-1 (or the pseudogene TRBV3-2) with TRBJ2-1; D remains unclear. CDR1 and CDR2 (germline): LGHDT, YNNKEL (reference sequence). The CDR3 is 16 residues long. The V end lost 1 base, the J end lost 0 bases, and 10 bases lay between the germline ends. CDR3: CASSQGPFSSYNEQFF. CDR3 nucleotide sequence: TGTGCCAGCAGCCAAGGTCCTTTTAGCTCCTACAATGAGCAGTTCTTC.

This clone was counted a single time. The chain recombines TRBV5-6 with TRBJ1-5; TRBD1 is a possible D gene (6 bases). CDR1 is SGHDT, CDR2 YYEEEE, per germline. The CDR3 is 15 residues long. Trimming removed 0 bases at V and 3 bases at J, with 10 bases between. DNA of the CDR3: TGTGCCAGCAGCTTGGGGGACATTTACAATCAGCCCCAGCATTTT. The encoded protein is CASSLGDIYNQPQHF.

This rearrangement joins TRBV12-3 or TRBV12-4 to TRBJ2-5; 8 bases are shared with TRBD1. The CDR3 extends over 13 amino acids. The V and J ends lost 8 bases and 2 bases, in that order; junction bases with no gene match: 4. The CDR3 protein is CASSRTGQETQYF. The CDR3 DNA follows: TGTGCCAGCTCCAGGACAGGGCAAGAGACCCAGTACTTC.

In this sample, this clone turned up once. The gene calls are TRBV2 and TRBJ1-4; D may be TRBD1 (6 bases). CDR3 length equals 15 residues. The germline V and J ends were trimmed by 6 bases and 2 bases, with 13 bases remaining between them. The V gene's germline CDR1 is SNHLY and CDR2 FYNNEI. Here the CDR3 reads CASRRGLGTNEKLFF. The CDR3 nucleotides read TGTGCCAGCAGGCGGGGGCTTGGGACTAATGAAAAACTGTTTTTT. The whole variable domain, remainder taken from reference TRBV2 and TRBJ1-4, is EPEVTQTPSHQVTQMGQEVILRCVPISNHLYFYWYRQILGQKVEFLVSFYNNEISEKSEIFDDQFSVERPDGSNFTLKIRSTKLEDSAMYFCASRRGLGTNEKLFFGSGTQLSVL.

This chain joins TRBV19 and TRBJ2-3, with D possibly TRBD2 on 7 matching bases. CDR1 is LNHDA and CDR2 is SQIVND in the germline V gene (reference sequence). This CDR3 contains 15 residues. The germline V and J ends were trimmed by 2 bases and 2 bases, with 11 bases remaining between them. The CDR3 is CASSIQGTITDTQYF. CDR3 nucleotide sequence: TGTGCCAGTAGTATACAGGGGACTATCACAGATACGCAGTATTTT.

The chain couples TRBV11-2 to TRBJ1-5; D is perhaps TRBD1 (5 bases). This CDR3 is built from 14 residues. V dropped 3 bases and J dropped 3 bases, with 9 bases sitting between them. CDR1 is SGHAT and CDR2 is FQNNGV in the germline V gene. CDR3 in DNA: TGTGCCAGCAGCTTTCAGGGAAACAATCAGCCCCAGCATTTT. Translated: CASSFQGNNQPQHF.

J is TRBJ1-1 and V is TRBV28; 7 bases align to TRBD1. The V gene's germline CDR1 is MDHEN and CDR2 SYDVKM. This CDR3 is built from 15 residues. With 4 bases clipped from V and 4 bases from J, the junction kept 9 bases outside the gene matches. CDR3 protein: CASSWNGQVPTEAFF. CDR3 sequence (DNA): TGTGCCAGCAGTTGGAACGGACAGGTTCCCACTGAAGCTTTCTTT.

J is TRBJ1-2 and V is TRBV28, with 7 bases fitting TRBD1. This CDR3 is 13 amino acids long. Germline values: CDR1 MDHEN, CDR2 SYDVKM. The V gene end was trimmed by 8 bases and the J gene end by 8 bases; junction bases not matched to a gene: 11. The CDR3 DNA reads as TGTGCCAGCGTCTCGGAGGGGGCGAGAGGCTACACCTTC. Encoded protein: CASVSEGARGYTF.

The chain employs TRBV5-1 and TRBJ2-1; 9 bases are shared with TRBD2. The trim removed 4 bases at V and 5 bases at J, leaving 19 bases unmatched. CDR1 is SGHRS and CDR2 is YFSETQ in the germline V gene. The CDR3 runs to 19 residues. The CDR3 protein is CASSLRLNLAGVRDNEQFF. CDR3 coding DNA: TGCGCCAGCAGCCTACGCCTAAACTTAGCGGGAGTAAGGGACAATGAGCAGTTCTTC.

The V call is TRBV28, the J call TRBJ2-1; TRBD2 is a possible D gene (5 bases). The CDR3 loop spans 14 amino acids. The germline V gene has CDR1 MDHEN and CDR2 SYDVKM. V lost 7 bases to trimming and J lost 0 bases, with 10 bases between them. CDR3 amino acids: CASIEGSSYNEQFF. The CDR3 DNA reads TGTGCCAGCATTGAGGGAAGCTCCTACAATGAGCAGTTCTTC. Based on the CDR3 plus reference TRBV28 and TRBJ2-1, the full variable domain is DVKVTQSSRYLVKRTGEKVFLECVQDMDHENMFWYRQDPGLGLRLIYFSYDVKMKEKGDIPEGYSVSREKKERFSLILESASTNQTSMYLCASIEGSSYNEQFFGPGTRLTVL.

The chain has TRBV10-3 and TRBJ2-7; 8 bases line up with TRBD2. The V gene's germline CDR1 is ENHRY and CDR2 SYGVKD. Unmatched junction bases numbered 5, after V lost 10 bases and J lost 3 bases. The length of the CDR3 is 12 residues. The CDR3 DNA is TGTGCCAGCGCGGGGGGTGACTACGAGCAGTACTTC. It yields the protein CASAGGDYEQYF.

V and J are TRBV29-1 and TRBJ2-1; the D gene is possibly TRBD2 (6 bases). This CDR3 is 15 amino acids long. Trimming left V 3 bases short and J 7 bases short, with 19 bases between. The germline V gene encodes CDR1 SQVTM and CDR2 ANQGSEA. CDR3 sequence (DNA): TGCAGCGTTGATTTAGTAGGTGGGAGGTGGAATGAGCAGTTCTTC. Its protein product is CSVDLVGGRWNEQFF.

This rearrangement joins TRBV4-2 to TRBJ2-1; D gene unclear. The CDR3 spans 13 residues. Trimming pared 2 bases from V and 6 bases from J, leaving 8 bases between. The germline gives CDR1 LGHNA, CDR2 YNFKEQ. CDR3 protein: CASSQSPRNEQFF. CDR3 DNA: TGTGCCAGCAGCCAATCCCCCCGCAATGAGCAGTTCTTC.

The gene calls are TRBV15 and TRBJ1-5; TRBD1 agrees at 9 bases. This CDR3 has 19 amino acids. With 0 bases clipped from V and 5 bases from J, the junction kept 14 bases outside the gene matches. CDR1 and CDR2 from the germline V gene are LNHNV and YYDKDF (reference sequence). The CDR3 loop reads CATSRDLLEGTGSDQPQHF. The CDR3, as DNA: TGTGCCACCAGCAGAGATCTTTTAGAAGGGACAGGGTCCGATCAGCCCCAGCATTTT.

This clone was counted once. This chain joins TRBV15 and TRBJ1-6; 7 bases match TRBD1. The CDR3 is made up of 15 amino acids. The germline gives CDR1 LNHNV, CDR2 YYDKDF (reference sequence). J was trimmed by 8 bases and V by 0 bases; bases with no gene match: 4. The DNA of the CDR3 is TGTGCCACCAGCAGAGAGACAGGGTCTTATTCACCCCTCCACTTT. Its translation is CATSRETGSYSPLHF.